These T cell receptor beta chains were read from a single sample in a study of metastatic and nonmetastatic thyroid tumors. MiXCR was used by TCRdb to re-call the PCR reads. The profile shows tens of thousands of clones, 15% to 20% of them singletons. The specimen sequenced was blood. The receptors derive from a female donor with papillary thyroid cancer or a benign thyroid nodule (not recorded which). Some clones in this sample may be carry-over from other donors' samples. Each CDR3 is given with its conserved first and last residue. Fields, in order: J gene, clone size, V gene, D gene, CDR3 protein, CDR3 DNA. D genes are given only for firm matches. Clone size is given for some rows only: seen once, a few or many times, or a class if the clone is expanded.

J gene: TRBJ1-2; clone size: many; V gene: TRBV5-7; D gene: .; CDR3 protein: CASSFWGVPNYGYTF; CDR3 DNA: TGTGCCAGCAGCTTTTGGGGGGTCCCTAACTATGGCTACACCTTC
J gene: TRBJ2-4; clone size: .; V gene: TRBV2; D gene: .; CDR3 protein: CASSEGWAAFQYF; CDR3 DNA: TGTGCCAGCAGTGAAGGATGGGCAGCCTTTCAGTACTTC
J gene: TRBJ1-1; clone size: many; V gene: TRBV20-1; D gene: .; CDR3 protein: CSASVLRGAVSEAFF; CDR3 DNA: TGCAGTGCTAGTGTTTTAAGGGGGGCCGTCAGTGAAGCTTTCTTT
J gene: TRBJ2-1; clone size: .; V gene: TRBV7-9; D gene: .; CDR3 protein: CAGEVVDEQFF; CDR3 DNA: TGTGCCGGCGAAGTGGTCGATGAGCAGTTCTTC
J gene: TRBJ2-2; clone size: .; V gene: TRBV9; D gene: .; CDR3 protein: CASSGVMGGTGELFF; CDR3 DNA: TGTGCCAGCAGCGGGGTTATGGGGGGCACCGGGGAGCTGTTTTTT
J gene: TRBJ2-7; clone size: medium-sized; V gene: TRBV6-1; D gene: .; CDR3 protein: CASRESRLYEQYF; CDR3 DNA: TGTGCCAGCAGAGAGTCCCGGCTCTACGAGCAGTACTTC
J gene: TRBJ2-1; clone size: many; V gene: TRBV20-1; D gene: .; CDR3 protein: CSAPMGYNEQFF; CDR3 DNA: TGCAGTGCTCCTATGGGCTACAATGAGCAGTTCTTC
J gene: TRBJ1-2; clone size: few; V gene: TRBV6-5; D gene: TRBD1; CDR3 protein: CASSYSTGLGNYGYTF; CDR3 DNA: TGTGCCAGCAGTTACTCGACAGGGCTTGGTAACTATGGCTACACCTTC
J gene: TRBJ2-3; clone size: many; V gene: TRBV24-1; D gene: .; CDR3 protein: CATSDSSTDTQYF; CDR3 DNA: TGTGCCACCAGTGATTCTAGCACAGATACGCAGTATTTT
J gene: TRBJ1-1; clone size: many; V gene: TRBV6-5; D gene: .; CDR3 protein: CASSYGGGSLNTEAFF; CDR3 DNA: TGTGCCAGCAGTTATGGAGGAGGTTCCTTGAACACTGAAGCTTTCTTT
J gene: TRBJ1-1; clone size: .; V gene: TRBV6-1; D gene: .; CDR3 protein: CASSSVDFGTEAFF; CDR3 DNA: TGTGCCAGCAGTAGTGTGGACTTTGGTACTGAAGCTTTCTTT
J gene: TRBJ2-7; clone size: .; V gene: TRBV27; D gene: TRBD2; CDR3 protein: CASKVGLAVYEQYF; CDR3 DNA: TGTGCCAGCAAGGTGGGACTAGCAGTCTACGAGCAGTACTTC